These 9 T cell receptor beta chains share one sample of origin, sequenced in a study of T-cell memory formation after mild COVID-19. MiXCR was run by TCRdb on the 5' RACE reads, yielding one entry per CDR3 protein. The data contain hundreds of thousands of distinct CDR3 sequences, 15% to 20% of them seen just once; the ten biggest clones take up roughly an eighth. What was sequenced was PBMCs or a T cell subset sorted from them (not recorded which). Receptors were obtained from an adult woman who had mild COVID-19 (a few samples of this study predate the infection). Cell type and time point are not known.

In its sample, this clonotype was seen a few times. The chain couples TRBV7-2 to TRBJ2-7; D may correspond to TRBD1 or TRBD2 (6 bases each). This CDR3 comprises 15 residues. Between the trimmed V and J ends, which lost 4 bases and 7 bases, there was a span of 20 bases. Germline values: CDR1 SGHTA, CDR2 FQGNSA. The CDR3 is CASSWGVQGSGEQYF. The DNA for the CDR3 is TGTGCCAGCAGCTGGGGGGTACAGGGTTCGGGAGAGCAGTACTTC.

This clonotype came up a few times. The J gene is TRBJ2-1, the V gene TRBV30; no clear D. V lost 0 bases, J lost 3 bases, and 3 bases lay in between. Per the germline V gene, CDR1 is GTSNPN and CDR2 is SVGIG (reference sequence). The CDR3 consists of 12 residues. CDR3 loop: CAWSVGYNEQFF. CDR3 sequence (DNA): TGTGCCTGGAGTGTAGGCTACAATGAGCAGTTCTTC.

This clonotype came up a few times. The CDR3 DNA reads TGTGCCAGCAGTGACTCTCCGGTAGGGGTCAATGAGCAGTTCTTC. Amino acids: CASSDSPVGVNEQFF. V is TRBV6-4 and J is TRBJ2-1; D possibly corresponds to TRBD1 (5 bases). Germline assignment: CDR1 MRHNA and CDR2 SNTAGT. This CDR3 comprises 15 residues. The V end lost 0 bases, the J end lost 6 bases, and 12 bases lay between the germline ends.

Ten or more counts support this clonotype. CDR3 in DNA: TGTGCCAGCAGCCGAAACGACAGGACCTACGAGCAGTACTTC. Amino acid sequence: CASSRNDRTYEQYF. V gene TRBV7-9 combines with J gene TRBJ2-7, with D tentatively TRBD1 (6 bases). CDR1 and CDR2 from the germline V gene are SEHNR and FQNEAQ (reference sequence). Between the trimmed V and J ends, which lost 5 bases and 2 bases, there was a span of 13 bases. This CDR3 spans 14 amino acids.

CDR3 sequence reads: CASGPIPSYEQYF. Here the CDR3 DNA reads TGTGCCAGCGGGCCTATTCCCTCCTACGAGCAGTACTTC. This chain links TRBV9 with TRBJ2-7, with no clear D. The CDR3 sequence is 13 residues long. Deletions cut 7 bases from V and 0 bases from J, with 11 bases between. Germline-derived CDR1 and CDR2 are SGDLS and YYNGEE.

The chain recombines TRBV18 with TRBJ1-3, with no clear D. CDR3 size: 14 residues. Germline V gene lookup returns CDR1 KGHSH and CDR2 LQKENI. The V and J ends lost 3 bases and 0 bases respectively, with 6 bases between them. CDR3 DNA sequence: TGTGCCAGCTCACCGACGAACTCTGGAAACACCATATATTTT. Amino acids: CASSPTNSGNTIYF.

This clonotype was detected only a few times. This CDR3 is CASSLGWPAGGHGKSTDTQYF. In DNA form, the CDR3 reads TGTGCCAGCAGCTTAGGGTGGCCAGCGGGGGGCCATGGGAAAAGCACAGATACGCAGTATTTT. J is TRBJ2-3 and V is TRBV7-2; 9 nucleotides match TRBD2. Trimming at V came to 1 base and at J to 0 bases, leaving 17 bases not matched to a gene. Germline V gene sequence: CDR1 SGHTA, CDR2 FQGNSA. The CDR3 covers 21 residues.

In this sample, this clonotype turned up a few times. DNA for the CDR3: TGTGCCAGCAGTTTAGTGATGGGACCCAATCAGCCCCAGCATTTT. Amino acids: CASSLVMGPNQPQHF. The chain has TRBV12-3 or TRBV12-4 and TRBJ1-5; a possible D gene is TRBD1 (5 bases). V was pared by 1 base and J by 3 bases, with 10 bases between. This CDR3 is built from 15 residues.

This clonotype was picked up many times. The DNA of the CDR3 is TGTGCCAGCAGGGGTAACGCGGGAGCATGGTATGGCTACACCTTC. Translated: CASRGNAGAWYGYTF. The chain recombines TRBV7-2 with TRBJ1-2; no clear D. This CDR3 is 15 amino acids long. V lost 6 bases to trimming and J lost 5 bases, with 19 bases between them. Germline V gene data show CDR1 as SGHTA and CDR2 as FQGNSA.